Shown below are 12 T cell receptor beta chains from a single sample sequenced in a study of blood T cell repertoires in COVID-19 (dated by TCRdb to 2018 to 2020). To prepare the library, the immunoSEQ multiplex PCR assay was applied. Entries here come from immuneACCESS through TCRdb and include only in-frame sequences with V and J called. Some clones fail to appear in such tables; in the studies checked, an unresolved V gene covers under half of the shortfall, and the cause of the remainder is unknown. This sample lists some 160,000 clones; roughly four fifths were detected once. Roughly 1.4% of the sample is in the top ten clones. Sequenced material: peripheral blood. The receptors originated from a human donor in a cohort sampled during active COVID-19.

The V call is TRBV5-1, the J call TRBJ2-5, with a tentative D call TRBD1 (5 bases). The CDR3 runs to 14 residues. Germline CDR1 SGHRS, CDR2 YFSETQ. V lost 0 bases to trimming and J lost 2 bases, with 8 bases between them. This CDR3 is CASSLVRQQETQYF. Here the CDR3 DNA reads TGCGCCAGCAGCTTGGTAAGACAGCAAGAGACCCAGTACTTC.

This chain links TRBV28 with TRBJ2-7; TRBD1 matches 7 bases. There are 14 residues in the CDR3. Germline loops: CDR1 MDHEN, CDR2 SYDVKM. Losses at the gene ends were 4 bases for V and 7 bases for J; bases not matched to a gene: 10. The CDR3 protein is CASSSYRGFWEQYF. CDR3 nucleotides: TGTGCCAGCAGTTCGTACAGGGGCTTCTGGGAGCAGTACTTC. Full variable domain (remainder filled in from reference TRBV28 and TRBJ2-7): DVKVTQSSRYLVKRTGEKVFLECVQDMDHENMFWYRQDPGLGLRLIYFSYDVKMKEKGDIPEGYSVSREKKERFSLILESASTNQTSMYLCASSSYRGFWEQYFGPGTRLTVT.

The V and J genes are TRBV19 and TRBJ1-2, with D unclear. The V and J ends lost 0 bases and 2 bases respectively, with 7 bases between them. CDR1 and CDR2 (germline): LNHDA, SQIVND (reference sequence). CDR3 length: 14 amino acids. Written as DNA, the CDR3 is TGTGCCAGTAGTATAGAAGAACAGAACTATGGCTACACCTTC. This encodes CASSIEEQNYGYTF.

The V call is TRBV28, the J call TRBJ2-7; 7 bases agree with TRBD2. The length of the CDR3 is 12 residues. Germline CDR1 and CDR2: MDHEN and SYDVKM. After removal of 3 bases from V and 6 bases from J, the junction contained 2 bases not matched to a gene. The CDR3 DNA reads as TGTGCCAGCAGTTTCCCTAGCGGCGAGCAGTACTTC. Protein: CASSFPSGEQYF. Using reference TRBV28 and TRBJ2-7 for the parts outside the CDR3, the full variable domain is DVKVTQSSRYLVKRTGEKVFLECVQDMDHENMFWYRQDPGLGLRLIYFSYDVKMKEKGDIPEGYSVSREKKERFSLILESASTNQTSMYLCASSFPSGEQYFGPGTRLTVT.

The gene calls are TRBV18 and TRBJ1-2, with 7 bases fitting TRBD1. The V segment lost 6 bases and the J segment 3 bases; nucleotides outside the gene matches: 4. Germline lookup yields CDR1 KGHSH and CDR2 LQKENI. The CDR3 runs to 13 residues. The CDR3: CASSPRGDYGYTF. The CDR3 nucleotides read TGTGCCAGCTCCCCCAGGGGGGACTATGGCTACACCTTC.

This CDR3 is CASSESRVGEDGYTF. CDR3 sequence (DNA): TGCGCCAGCAGTGAGTCGAGGGTAGGGGAGGATGGCTACACCTTC. This chain connects TRBV10-1 to TRBJ1-2; D is perhaps TRBD1 (5 bases). The germline V gene encodes CDR1 WNHNN and CDR2 SYGVQD (reference sequence). This CDR3 is 15 amino acids long. The V and J ends lost 0 bases and 6 bases respectively, with 14 bases between them.

V and J are TRBV27 and TRBJ1-5; TRBD1 is a possible D gene (5 bases). V was shortened by 2 bases and J by 2 bases, with 16 bases between the two germline ends. The length of the CDR3 is 17 residues. Looked up from germline, CDR1 is MNHEY and CDR2 is SMNVEV (reference sequence). This CDR3 reads CASSLRGRPEGNQPQHF. CDR3 DNA: TGTGCCAGCAGTTTAAGGGGCAGACCTGAGGGCAATCAGCCCCAGCATTTT.

The chain carries TRBV12-3 or TRBV12-4 and TRBJ1-2, with D possibly matching TRBD1 (6 bases). Trimming cost V 8 bases and J 1 base, with 11 bases left between them. This CDR3 comprises 13 residues. The CDR3 loop is CASATGNNYGYTF. As DNA, the CDR3 is TGTGCCAGCGCAACAGGGAATAACTATGGCTACACCTTC.

The J gene is TRBJ2-1, the V gene TRBV5-1; D may correspond to TRBD1 or TRBD2 (6 bases each). V was clipped by 4 bases and J by 8 bases, with 10 bases between them. Germline assignment: CDR1 SGHRS and CDR2 YFSETQ. CDR3 length: 12 amino acids. The CDR3 DNA reads as TGCGCCAGCAGCCTGGAGGGGGATGAGCAGTTCTTC. Its translation: CASSLEGDEQFF. Looking up the rest from reference TRBV5-1 and TRBJ2-1 gives the full variable domain: KAGVTQTPRYLIKTRGQQVTLSCSPISGHRSVSWYQQTPGQGLQFLFEYFSETQRNKGNFPGRFSGRQFSNSRSEMNVSTLELGDSALYLCASSLEGDEQFFGPGTRLTVL.

V and J are TRBV7-6 and TRBJ2-1, with D possibly TRBD2 on 6 matching bases. The V and J ends lost 5 bases and 9 bases respectively, with 14 bases between them. The CDR3 contains 13 residues. Germline assignment: CDR1 SGHVS and CDR2 FNYEAQ. As DNA, the CDR3 is TGTGCCAGCAGCCCCGGGACTCCGCCTGAGCAGTTCTTC. It specifies CASSPGTPPEQFF.

The chain couples TRBV11-2 to TRBJ2-5; weak D call: TRBD2 (5 bases). The germline V and J ends were trimmed by 1 base and 9 bases, with 15 bases remaining between them. CDR3 length: 14 residues. Germline V CDR1 and CDR2: SGHAT, FQNNGV. The DNA for the CDR3 is TGTGCCAGCAGCTTAGGGGAGTCTGGAGTCGCCCAGTACTTC. Translated, it gives CASSLGESGVAQYF.

The rearrangement joins TRBV5-1 to TRBJ2-5; no clear D gene. The CDR3 totals 13 residues. Trimming stripped 0 bases from V and 2 bases from J, with 5 bases between. Germline CDR1 and CDR2: SGHRS and YFSETQ. The CDR3 nucleotides read TGCGCCAGCAGCTTGGCCAGTCAAGAGACCCAGTACTTC. This codes for CASSLASQETQYF.